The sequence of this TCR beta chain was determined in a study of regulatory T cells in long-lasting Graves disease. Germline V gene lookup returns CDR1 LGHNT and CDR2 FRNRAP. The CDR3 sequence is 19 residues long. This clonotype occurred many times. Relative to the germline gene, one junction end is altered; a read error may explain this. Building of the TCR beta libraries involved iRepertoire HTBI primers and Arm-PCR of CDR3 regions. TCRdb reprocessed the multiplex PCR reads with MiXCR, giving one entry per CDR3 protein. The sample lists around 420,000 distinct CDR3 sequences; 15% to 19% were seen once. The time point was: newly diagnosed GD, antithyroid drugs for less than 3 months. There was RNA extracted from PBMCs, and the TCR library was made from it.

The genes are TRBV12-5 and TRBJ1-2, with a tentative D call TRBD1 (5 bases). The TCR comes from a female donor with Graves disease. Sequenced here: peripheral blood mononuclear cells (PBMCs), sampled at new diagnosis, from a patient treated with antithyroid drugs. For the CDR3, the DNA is TGTGCTAGTGGGTTGGTCCGAAGGGGACTCCTCGGCTATGACTATGGCTACACCTTC. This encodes CASGLVRRGLLGYDYGYTF.